This is a list of T cell receptor beta chains from one sample in a study of beta chain features in type 1 diabetes. Clones were read by immunoSEQ multiplex PCR, and TCRdb kept only the in-frame ones, dropping some. The table includes more than 300,000 clones, over 8.5% detected once. Sequencing was done on a sample of central memory CD4+ T cells from blood. The origin of the receptors is a man aged 25-45 years with type 1 diabetes. The conserved cysteine and the conserved F or W are not part of the CDR3 here. For some rows the clone size is stated as once, few or many, or as a class when expanded; others skip it.

j_gene | v_gene | abundance | CDR3aa
TRBJ2-1 | TRBV25-1 | NA | ASSLGTTNEQF
TRBJ1-2 | TRBV5-5 | few | ASSLGGTNLNYGYT
TRBJ2-1 | TRBV21-1 | few | ASSKALRESFHEQF
TRBJ1-1 | TRBV30 | NA | AWRISLGTAYTEAF
TRBJ2-2 | TRBV7-8 | NA | ASSLTWGTGELF
TRBJ1-5 | TRBV7-3 | many | ASSPPGGPQH
TRBJ1-1 | TRBV7-2 | NA | ASRTVGAVNTEAF
TRBJ1-4 | TRBV7-9 | NA | ASSWTGVNEKLF
TRBJ1-4 | TRBV21-1 | NA | ASIPPRGRGYEKLF
TRBJ2-3 | TRBV7-2 | few | ASSLELAERTDTQY
TRBJ2-5 | TRBV4-1 | NA | ASSQGGSQETQY
TRBJ2-7 | TRBV13 | NA | ASSLYGVSYEQY
TRBJ2-3 | TRBV6-1 | NA | ASSEGKGATGTDTQY
TRBJ1-5 | TRBV6-1 | few | ASGRGDNQPQH
TRBJ2-1 | TRBV10-3 | NA | AIRSSNGRANEQF
TRBJ1-2 | TRBV6-6 | NA | ASSPTRDRDGYT
TRBJ2-2 | TRBV4-1 | few | ASSQDPSFGELF
TRBJ1-2 | TRBV7-3 | many | ASSLPGAYGYT
TRBJ2-3 | TRBV6-5 | few | ASGGARSTDTQY
TRBJ1-2 | TRBV18 | many | ASSPNRENYGYT
TRBJ2-7 | TRBV5-1 | NA | ASSPEYQGEQY
TRBJ2-1 | TRBV28 | NA | ASSLSLSGTEIF
TRBJ2-2 | TRBV7-9 | NA | ASSSFGITGELF
TRBJ2-7 | TRBV4-2 | NA | ASSQELASREQY
TRBJ2-5 | TRBV7-6 | few | ASSLAQGQGPQETQY
TRBJ1-1 | TRBV19 | few | ASLSGKGWGTEAF
TRBJ2-5 | TRBV4-1 | many | ASSQVTSGTETQY
TRBJ2-2 | TRBV9 | few | ASSSRPGQFANTGELF
TRBJ2-2 | TRBV7-2 | few | ASTGQGQLHTGELF
TRBJ2-1 | TRBV6-5 | NA | ASSFSTNEQF
TRBJ2-3 | TRBV6-1 | few | ASSRTITDTQY
TRBJ1-4 | TRBV23-1 | many | ASKHVRRANEKLF
TRBJ2-3 | TRBV12-5 | NA | ASGTSGYTDTQY
TRBJ1-3 | TRBV28 | NA | ASRSTGSGSGNTIY
TRBJ2-1 | TRBV7-2 | few | ASSLRTQGAGNEQF